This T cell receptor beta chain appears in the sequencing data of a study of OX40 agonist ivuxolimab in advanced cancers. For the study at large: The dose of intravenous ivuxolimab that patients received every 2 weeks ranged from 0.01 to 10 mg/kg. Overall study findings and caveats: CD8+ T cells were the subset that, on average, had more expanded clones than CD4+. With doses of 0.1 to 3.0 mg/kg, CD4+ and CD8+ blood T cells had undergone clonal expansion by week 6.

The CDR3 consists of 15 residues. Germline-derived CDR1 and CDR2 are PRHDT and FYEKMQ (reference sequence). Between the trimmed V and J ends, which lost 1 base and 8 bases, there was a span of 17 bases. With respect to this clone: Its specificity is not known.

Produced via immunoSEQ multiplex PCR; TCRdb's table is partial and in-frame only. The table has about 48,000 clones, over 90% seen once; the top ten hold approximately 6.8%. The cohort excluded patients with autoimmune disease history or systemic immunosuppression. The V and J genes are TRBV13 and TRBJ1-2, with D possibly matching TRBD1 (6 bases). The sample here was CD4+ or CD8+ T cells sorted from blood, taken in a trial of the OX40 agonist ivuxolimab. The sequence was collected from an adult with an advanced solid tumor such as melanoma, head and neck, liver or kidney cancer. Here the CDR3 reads CASSLAGGLLGGYTF. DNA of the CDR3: TGTGCCAGCAGCTTAGCTGGGGGGCTCTTAGGCGGCTACACCTTC.